This T cell receptor (beta chain) was profiled in a study of shared clonotypes between healthy human individuals. Study outcomes and limitations: The represented genetic and exposure-history diversity was limited by the small number of donors.

A CD45RA-negative memory subset and a CD45RA+ naive subset were separated from the CD4+ cells. About this clone: What it binds is not known. The same CDR3 also results from other DNA sequences found in this sample.

An assay was performed, and its level was deep. Sequencing was performed with immunoSEQ multiplex PCR; in TCRdb, only in-frame clones are kept and a portion is missing. The sample shows 1.4 million or so clones, approximately 98.5% of them seen only once. This sequence was found in a man aged 25 to 40 in good health. The sequencing input was naive CD4+ T cells sorted from blood. Subset defined: CD45RA+ positively selected.

The CDR3 sequence is CASSLDPSTDTQYF. The CDR3, as DNA: TGTGCCAGCAGCTTAGATCCAAGCACAGATACGCAGTATTTT. The chain recombines TRBV11-3 with TRBJ2-3, with D unresolved. The CDR3 is 14 residues long. V was clipped by 0 bases and J by 0 bases, with 4 bases between them. Germline V gene data show CDR1 as SGHNT and CDR2 as YENEEA.